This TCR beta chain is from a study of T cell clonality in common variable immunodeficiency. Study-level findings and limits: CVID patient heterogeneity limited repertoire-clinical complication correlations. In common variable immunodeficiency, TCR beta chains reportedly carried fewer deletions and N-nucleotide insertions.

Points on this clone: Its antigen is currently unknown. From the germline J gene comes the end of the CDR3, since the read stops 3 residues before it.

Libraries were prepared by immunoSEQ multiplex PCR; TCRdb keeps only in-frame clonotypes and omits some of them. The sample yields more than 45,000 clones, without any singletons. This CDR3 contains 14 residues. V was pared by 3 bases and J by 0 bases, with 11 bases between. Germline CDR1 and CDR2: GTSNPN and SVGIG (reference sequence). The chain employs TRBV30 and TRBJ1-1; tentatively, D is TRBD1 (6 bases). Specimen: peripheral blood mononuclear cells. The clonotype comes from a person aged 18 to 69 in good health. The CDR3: CAWSRDTMNTEAFF. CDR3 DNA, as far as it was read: TGTGCCTGGAGCCGGGACACAATGAACACTGAA.